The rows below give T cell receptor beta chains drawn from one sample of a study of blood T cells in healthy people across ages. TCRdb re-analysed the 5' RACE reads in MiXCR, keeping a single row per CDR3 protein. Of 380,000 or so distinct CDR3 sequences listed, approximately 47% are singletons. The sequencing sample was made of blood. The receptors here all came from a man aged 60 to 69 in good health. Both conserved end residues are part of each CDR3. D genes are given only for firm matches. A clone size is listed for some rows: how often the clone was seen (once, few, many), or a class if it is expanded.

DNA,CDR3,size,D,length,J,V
TGTGCCAGCAGCTCAGCCGGACAGGGTCGCTATGGCTACACCTTC,CASSSAGQGRYGYTF,few,TRBD1,15,TRBJ1-2,TRBV11-2
TGTGCCAGCAGCGTAGGACTAGCGGCCACAGATACGCAGTATTTT,CASSVGLAATDTQYF,NA,TRBD2,15,TRBJ2-3,TRBV9
TGCAGTGCTAGAGGGCAGCCCCAAGAGACCCAGTACTTC,CSARGQPQETQYF,NA,NA,13,TRBJ2-5,TRBV20-1
TGTGCCACCAGTGACCCTAGGGGGATGGAGACCCAGTACTTC,CATSDPRGMETQYF,NA,NA,14,TRBJ2-5,TRBV24-1
TGCGGGGGGGACAGAAATGAGCAGTTCTTC,CGGDRNEQFF,NA,NA,10,TRBJ2-1,TRBV29-1
TGCGCCAGCAGCTTCCGAGGGGCGGGACAGAGCTCCTACAATGAGCAGTTCTTC,CASSFRGAGQSSYNEQFF,NA,NA,18,TRBJ2-1,TRBV5-1
TGTGCCAGCAGCCGGACAGGGGGCACACGAGAGACCCAGTACTTC,CASSRTGGTRETQYF,NA,TRBD1,15,TRBJ2-5,TRBV7-3
TGTGCCAGCAGCCAAGTTGGGCAAGGCAAAAACATTCAGTACTTC,CASSQVGQGKNIQYF,NA,NA,15,TRBJ2-4,TRBV3-1
TGTGCCAGCAGCTTGGGGACAGGGGAAACCGGGGAGCTGTTTTTT,CASSLGTGETGELFF,few,TRBD1,15,TRBJ2-2,TRBV7-3
TGTGCCAGCAGTCGCTCCGGGACAGGGAATTACATGAACACTGAAGCTTTCTTT,CASSRSGTGNYMNTEAFF,NA,TRBD1,18,TRBJ1-1,TRBV6-1
TGTGCCATCAGTGACGGGTTAGGGGGATCCCCTTCCTACAATGAGCAGTTCTTC,CAISDGLGGSPSYNEQFF,NA,NA,18,TRBJ2-1,TRBV10-3
TGCAGTGCTAGAGGTCCGACAGGTCGCTATGGCTACACCTTC,CSARGPTGRYGYTF,NA,NA,14,TRBJ1-2,TRBV20-1
TGCAGTGCGTTCGACTTTAGCTTAAGCGAGCAGTACTTC,CSAFDFSLSEQYF,NA,NA,13,TRBJ2-7,TRBV20-1
TGTGCCAGCAGCCCCCTCCAAGAGACCCAGTTCTTC,CASSPLQETQFF,NA,NA,12,TRBJ2-1,TRBV7-2
TGTGCCAGCAGGAGGGAGGGAGATGGCTACACCTTC,CASRREGDGYTF,many,NA,12,TRBJ1-2,TRBV12-3/TRBV12-4
TGTGCCACCAGTGAATCTACCGGGACCCCGATCACCACCTCCGAGCAGTACTTC,CATSESTGTPITTSEQYF,NA,NA,18,TRBJ2-7,TRBV24-1
TGTGCCAGCATCCGCGCGGTAGCGGGAGGGCAAGAGACCCAGTACTTC,CASIRAVAGGQETQYF,NA,TRBD2,16,TRBJ2-5,TRBV28
TGCAGTGCTAGAGGTAGGGACAGGGGGTCCTTTAGGGAGACCCAGTACTTC,CSARGRDRGSFRETQYF,NA,TRBD1,17,TRBJ2-5,TRBV20-1
TGCAGTGCTAGAGAGAGTACTAGCGGGTCCACAGATACGCAGTATTTT,CSARESTSGSTDTQYF,many,TRBD2,16,TRBJ2-3,TRBV20-1
TGTGCCAGCAGCTTAGATCCCTTTACAGATACGCAGTATTTT,CASSLDPFTDTQYF,NA,NA,14,TRBJ2-3,TRBV7-2
TGCAGCGCGGGGGGAATCGCTTACGAGCAGTACTTC,CSAGGIAYEQYF,medium-sized,TRBD2,12,TRBJ2-7,TRBV29-1
TGTGCCACCCAGGGACGGAAGACTGGTAGCGGACCCACAGATACGCAGTATTTT,CATQGRKTGSGPTDTQYF,few,NA,18,TRBJ2-3,TRBV24-1
TGTGCCAGCAGCTTAGCGATGGCAGGGGGCACAGATACGCAGTATTTT,CASSLAMAGGTDTQYF,few,NA,16,TRBJ2-3,TRBV7-2
TGTGCCAGCAGTCGTCAGCACTACGAGCAGTACTTC,CASSRQHYEQYF,NA,NA,12,TRBJ2-7,TRBV7-2
TGTGCCAGCAGCTTGACGGGCCCCAGGGCAGATACGCAGTATTTT,CASSLTGPRADTQYF,NA,NA,15,TRBJ2-3,TRBV5-6
TGTGCCAGCAGCTTTTACCATAGCGGGGGGGCCTACAATGAGCAGTTCTTC,CASSFYHSGGAYNEQFF,NA,TRBD2,17,TRBJ2-1,TRBV7-2
TGTGCCAGCAGTTTCCGGCAGACAGGGACGGAGCAGTACTTC,CASSFRQTGTEQYF,few,TRBD1,14,TRBJ2-4,TRBV28
TGTGCCAGCAGGCGGGCGGGGGACTACAATGAGCAGTTCTTC,CASRRAGDYNEQFF,few,TRBD2,14,TRBJ2-1,TRBV12-3/TRBV12-4
TGCAGCGTTGATGAGGGGGGACTAGCGGGAAATGAGCAGTTCTTC,CSVDEGGLAGNEQFF,few,TRBD2,15,TRBJ2-1,TRBV29-1
TGTGCCAGCAGTTCCCGGACAGGGTCCTATGGCTACACCTTC,CASSSRTGSYGYTF,NA,TRBD1,14,TRBJ1-2,TRBV12-3/TRBV12-4
TGTGCCAGCAGCGCAACAGGGCTAATTGAAGCTTTCTTT,CASSATGLIEAFF,NA,NA,13,TRBJ1-1,TRBV7-9
TGTGCCAGCAGCTTAGATCGGGGTGGGGGGGAGACCCAGTACTTC,CASSLDRGGGETQYF,many,NA,15,TRBJ2-5,TRBV7-2
TGTGCCAGCAGTGAAGCGGGCCTAGCGGGGATCGAGCAGTACTTC,CASSEAGLAGIEQYF,NA,TRBD2,15,TRBJ2-7,TRBV2
TGTGCTAGTGGTTCGAGCCAGGGGAGGCAGGGCTACACCTTC,CASGSSQGRQGYTF,NA,NA,14,TRBJ1-2,TRBV12-5
TGTGCCAGCAGTCCGAGGCCCCATAGCGGGGCCTCCCAAGAGACCCAGTACTTC,CASSPRPHSGASQETQYF,NA,TRBD2,18,TRBJ2-5,TRBV7-6
TGTGCCAGCAGCTTAGGGAGTCGGAATGAGCAGTTCTTC,CASSLGSRNEQFF,many,NA,13,TRBJ2-1,TRBV11-3
TGTGCCAGCAGCCCGATCCAGAATAGGATTCAGTACTTC,CASSPIQNRIQYF,few,NA,13,TRBJ2-4,TRBV11-2
TGTGCCAGCAGTGAAGCGCGGGGAATCTACGAGCAGTACTTC,CASSEARGIYEQYF,few,NA,14,TRBJ2-7,TRBV2
TGCGCCAGCAGCTCCGGGACCCCGGACACTGAAGCTTTCTTT,CASSSGTPDTEAFF,NA,NA,14,TRBJ1-1,TRBV5-1
TGTGCCACCGGGACTAGCGGTCTAGATACGCAGTATTTT,CATGTSGLDTQYF,many,TRBD2,13,TRBJ2-3,TRBV24-1
TGTGCCAGCAGCCCCGAGGACAGGGAGGAGACCCAGTACTTC,CASSPEDREETQYF,NA,TRBD1,14,TRBJ2-5,TRBV9
TGTGCCAGCAGCGCAGGGACTAGCGGGAGGCGGTCCTACAATGAGCAGTTCTTC,CASSAGTSGRRSYNEQFF,NA,TRBD2,18,TRBJ2-1,TRBV6-1
TGCGCCAGCAGCCAGGCCACAGGGACCATGAACACTGAAGCTTTCTTT,CASSQATGTMNTEAFF,NA,NA,16,TRBJ1-1,TRBV5-1
TGTGCCAGCAGCAAAGGTATCGTCAGGGTCGAGTATGGCTACACCTTC,CASSKGIVRVEYGYTF,NA,NA,16,TRBJ1-2,TRBV21-1
TGTGCCAGCAGGAACTACGAGCAGTACTTC,CASRNYEQYF,many,NA,10,TRBJ2-7,TRBV6-1
TGTGCCAGCAGCGCCCGCCTTCTCTCTGGGGCCAACGTCCTGACTTTC,CASSARLLSGANVLTF,few,NA,16,TRBJ2-6,TRBV7-2
TGTGCCAGCAGCCGGACAGGGTATGGCTACACCTTC,CASSRTGYGYTF,NA,TRBD1,12,TRBJ1-2,TRBV7-2
TGTGCCAGCAGTGAAAGGCGCAGCTCTGGGGCCAACGTCCTGACTTTC,CASSERRSSGANVLTF,many,NA,16,TRBJ2-6,TRBV6-1
TGCAGCGTTGGTGGGGACAAGGGTGGCTACACCTTC,CSVGGDKGGYTF,NA,NA,12,TRBJ1-2,TRBV29-1
TGTGCCAGCTCACGGGGGTCCAGTCCAGATACGCAGTATTTT,CASSRGSSPDTQYF,once,NA,14,TRBJ2-3,TRBV18
TGTGCCAGCAGCCTAGCGGGGGGGCGTGGAAGGTACTTC,CASSLAGGRGRYF,NA,TRBD2,13,TRBJ2-5,TRBV4-2
TGTGCCAGCAGTCCCGCGAGGGGCCGCGGAGATACGCAGTATTTT,CASSPARGRGDTQYF,NA,NA,15,TRBJ2-3,TRBV12-3/TRBV12-4